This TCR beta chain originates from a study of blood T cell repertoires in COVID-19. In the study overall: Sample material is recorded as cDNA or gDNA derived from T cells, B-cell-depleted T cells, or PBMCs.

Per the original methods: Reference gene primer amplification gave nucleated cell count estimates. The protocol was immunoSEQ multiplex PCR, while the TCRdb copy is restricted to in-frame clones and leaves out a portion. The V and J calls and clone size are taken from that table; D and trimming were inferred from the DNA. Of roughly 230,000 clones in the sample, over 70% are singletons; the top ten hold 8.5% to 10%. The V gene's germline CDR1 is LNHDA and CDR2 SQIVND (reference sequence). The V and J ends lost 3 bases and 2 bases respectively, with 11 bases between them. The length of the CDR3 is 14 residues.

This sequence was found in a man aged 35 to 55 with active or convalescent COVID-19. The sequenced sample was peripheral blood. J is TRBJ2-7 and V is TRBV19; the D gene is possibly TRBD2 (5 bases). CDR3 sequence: CASSISGKAYEQYF. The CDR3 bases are TGTGCCAGTAGTATTTCCGGGAAAGCCTACGAGCAGTACTTC.